These 5 T cell receptor beta chains were sequenced from one sample in a study of blood T cells in healthy people across ages. Alongside a J-beta primer mix, a sample-barcoded 5' primer served in a second PCR lasting roughly 7 to 11 cycles. Using its own MiXCR run on the 5' RACE reads, TCRdb lists one record per CDR3 protein. This table has 550,000 to 750,000 distinct CDR3 sequences, roughly 20% appearing once. Sequencing used blood. The receptors stem from a man aged 65-85 years in good health.

The table lists this clonotype with a count of one. The chain combines TRBV7-2 with TRBJ2-7; the D call may be TRBD1 or TRBD2 (6 bases each). Trimming took 6 bases from V and 4 from J, leaving 16 bases between them. The CDR3 is made up of 14 amino acids. Per the germline V gene, CDR1 is SGHTA and CDR2 is FQGNSA. DNA for the CDR3: TGTGCCAGCAGTGTCGAGAGGGGGGTTTACGAGCAGTACTTC. Residues: CASSVERGVYEQYF. Based on the CDR3 plus reference TRBV7-2 and TRBJ2-7, the full variable domain is GAGVSQSPSNKVTEKGKDVELRCDPISGHTALYWYRQSLGQGLEFLIYFQGNSAPDKSGLPSDRFSAERTGGSVSTLTIQRTQQEDSAVYLCASSVERGVYEQYFGPGTRLTVT.

The rearrangement links TRBV20-1 to TRBJ2-6; D uncertain. CDR1 DFQATT and CDR2 SNEGSKA come from the germline V gene (reference sequence). This CDR3 contains 16 residues. V was trimmed by 0 bases and J by 2 bases, leaving 11 bases between them. Here the CDR3 reads CSARDGLTAGANVLTF. CDR3 coding DNA: TGCAGTGCTAGAGATGGTCTGACGGCTGGGGCCAACGTCCTGACTTTC.

The chain carries TRBV28 and TRBJ2-4, with 12 positions matching TRBD1. J lost 9 bases, V lost 6 bases, and 6 bases had no gene match. Germline loops: CDR1 MDHEN, CDR2 SYDVKM. This CDR3 contains 14 residues. This CDR3 is CASSRGQGASIQYF. The CDR3 DNA sequence: TGTGCCAGCAGCCGGGGACAGGGGGCCAGCATTCAGTACTTC.

The CDR3 DNA sequence: TGTGCCATCAGTGAATATCGGACAGAAAATAATTCACCCCTCCACTTT. Amino acid sequence: CAISEYRTENNSPLHF. The chain recombines TRBV10-3 with TRBJ1-6; the D gene is possibly TRBD1 (6 bases). The CDR3 has 16 amino acids. The germline V gene has CDR1 ENHRY and CDR2 SYGVKD. V dropped 3 bases and J dropped 5 bases, with 14 bases sitting between them.

This clonotype was detected only a few times. The CDR3 loop reads CSASSGLAGYTDTQYF. CDR3 in DNA: TGCAGTGCTAGTTCGGGCCTAGCGGGATACACAGATACGCAGTATTTT. The chain uses TRBV20-1 and TRBJ2-3; 9 bases line up with TRBD2. The CDR3 length is 16 residues. V lost 3 bases and J lost 2; bases outside the gene matches: 9. Germline V gives CDR1 DFQATT, CDR2 SNEGSKA (reference sequence).